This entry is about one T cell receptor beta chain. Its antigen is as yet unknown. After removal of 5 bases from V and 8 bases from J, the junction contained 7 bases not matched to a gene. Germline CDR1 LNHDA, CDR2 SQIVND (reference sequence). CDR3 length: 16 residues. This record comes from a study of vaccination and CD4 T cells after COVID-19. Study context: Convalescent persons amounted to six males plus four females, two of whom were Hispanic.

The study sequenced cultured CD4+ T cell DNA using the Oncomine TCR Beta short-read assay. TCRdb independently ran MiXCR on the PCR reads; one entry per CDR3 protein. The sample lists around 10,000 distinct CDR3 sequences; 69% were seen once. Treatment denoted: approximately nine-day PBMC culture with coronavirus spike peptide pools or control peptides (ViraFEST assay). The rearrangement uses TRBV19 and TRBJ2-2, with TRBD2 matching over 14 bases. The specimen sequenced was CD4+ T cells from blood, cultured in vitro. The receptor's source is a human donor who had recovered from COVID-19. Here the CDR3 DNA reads TGTGCCAGTAGTTTCAGGACTAGCGGGAGGTCGGGGGAGCTGTTTTTT. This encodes CASSFRTSGRSGELFF.